The text below deals with one T cell receptor beta chain. Clinical symptoms, serum thyroxine, TRAb, thyroid ultrasound and orbital computed tomography established diagnosis. What was amplified from RNA transcripts were TCR beta CDR3 regions. Initially, a first-round RT-PCR of the TCR CDR3 employed the HTBI primer set. From the multiplex PCR reads, TCRdb called clonotypes with MiXCR, one entry per CDR3 protein. Here the sample spans around 600,000 distinct CDR3 sequences, around 14% being singletons. The data are from a study of T cells in Graves' hyperthyroidism and ophthalmopathy. Germline loops: CDR1 MNHEY, CDR2 SVGEGT. The CDR3 is made up of 16 amino acids. Trimming cost V 2 bases and J 4 bases; bases outside gene matches: 8.

The sequencing input was blood. The origin of this receptor is a woman aged 25 to 45 with Graves' hyperthyroidism. This chain joins TRBV6-2 or TRBV6-3 and TRBJ2-1; 7 nucleotides match TRBD2. Written as DNA, the CDR3 is TGTGCCAGCAGTTACCTTAAGCAGCGGGATTACAATGAGCAGTTCTTC. It specifies CASSYLKQRDYNEQFF.